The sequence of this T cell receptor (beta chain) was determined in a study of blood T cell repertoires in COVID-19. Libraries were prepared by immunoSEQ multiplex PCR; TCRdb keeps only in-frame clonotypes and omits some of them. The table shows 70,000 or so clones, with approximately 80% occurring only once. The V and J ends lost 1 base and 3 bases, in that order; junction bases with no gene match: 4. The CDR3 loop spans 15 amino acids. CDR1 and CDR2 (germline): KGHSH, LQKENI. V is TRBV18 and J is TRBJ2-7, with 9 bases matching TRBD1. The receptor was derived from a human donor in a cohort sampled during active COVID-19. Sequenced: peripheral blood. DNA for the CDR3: TGTGCCAGCTCACCACAAGGGACAGGGATCTACGAGCAGTACTTC. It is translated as CASSPQGTGIYEQYF.